This T cell receptor (beta chain) was identified during a study of blood T cell repertoires in COVID-19. Measured with immunoSEQ multiplex PCR; TCRdb has only the in-frame clones, and not every one. Among approximately 100,000 clones, around 81% were seen once, and the ten largest hold about 10%. The CDR3 spans 11 residues. Trimming took off 5 bases at V and 1 base at J, with 3 bases between the two ends. Germline-derived CDR1 and CDR2 are SNHLY and FYNNEI. The rearrangement uses TRBV2 and TRBJ2-7; D unresolved. The TCR originated in a human donor in a cohort sampled during active COVID-19. The specimen was peripheral blood. The CDR3 DNA reads TGTGCCAGCAGTCGGTCCTACGAGCAGTACTTC. It codes for CASSRSYEQYF.